This TCR beta chain stems from a study of CD8+ T cells in alopecia areata. Points from the study as a whole: Scalp lesions, especially in alopecia totalis/universalis, had higher clonality than normal scalp. Normal skin's resident alphabeta T cells are sequenced alongside lesional scalp T cells.

Alopecia areata patients provided lesional scalp punch biopsies and peripheral blood, both collected for the study. A FACSAria was used to sort CD4+ and CD8+ T cells. These cells came from PBMCs. Trimming removed 3 bases from V and 5 bases from J; junction bases left unmatched: 7. The CDR3 spans 16 residues. CDR1 SGHTA and CDR2 FQGTGA come from the germline V gene. On this clone: The target antigen is unknown.

Investigators isolated RNA and reverse transcribed it into cDNA to act as the sequencing template. Produced via immunoSEQ multiplex PCR; TCRdb's table is partial and in-frame only. The sample lists approximately 82,000 clones, 51% occurring once. The sample comprised NKG2D-high CD8+ T cells sorted from blood. The chain is built from TRBV7-3 and TRBJ2-2, with TRBD2 identical over 9 bases. The TCR comes from a human donor with alopecia areata. CDR3 amino acids: CASSFLAGTGTGELFF. The CDR3 DNA reads TGTGCCAGCAGCTTCCTAGCGGGGACGGGGACCGGGGAGCTGTTTTTT.